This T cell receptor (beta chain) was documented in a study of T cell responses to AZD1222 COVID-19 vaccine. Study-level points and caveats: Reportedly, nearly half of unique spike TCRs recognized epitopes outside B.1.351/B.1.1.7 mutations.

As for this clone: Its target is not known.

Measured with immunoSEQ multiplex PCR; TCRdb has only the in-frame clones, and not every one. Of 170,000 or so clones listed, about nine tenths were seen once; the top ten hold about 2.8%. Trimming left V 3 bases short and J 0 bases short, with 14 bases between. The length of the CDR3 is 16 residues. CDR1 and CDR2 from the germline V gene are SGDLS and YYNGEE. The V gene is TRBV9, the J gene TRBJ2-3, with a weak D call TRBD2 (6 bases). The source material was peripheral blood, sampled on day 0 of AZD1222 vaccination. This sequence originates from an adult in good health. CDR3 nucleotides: TGTGCCAGCAGCGCTCGGGACTCACTGAGCACAGATACGCAGTATTTT. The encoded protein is CASSARDSLSTDTQYF.